The 20 T cell receptor beta chains listed next were all sequenced from one sample in a study of shared clonotypes between healthy human individuals. Assay used: immunoSEQ multiplex PCR; TCRdb lists only in-frame clones, some missing. This sample has about 1.5 million clones, with approximately 98% found just once. Source material: naive CD4+ T cells sorted from blood. The sample's subset: CD45RA+ positively selected. These receptors all come from a man in his thirties or forties in good health.

V usage is TRBV18 and J usage is TRBJ2-7; the match to TRBD1 covers 7 bases. The CDR3 extends over 16 amino acids. The V gene end was trimmed by 3 bases and the J gene end by 1 base; junction bases not matched to a gene: 9. The V gene's germline CDR1 is KGHSH and CDR2 LQKENI. The CDR3, as DNA: TGTGCCAGCTCACCTCGCACTCGACAGGGTTCCTACGAGCAGTACTTC. It encodes CASSPRTRQGSYEQYF.

The chain couples TRBV6-5 to TRBJ1-1; D is unresolved. The CDR3 runs to 15 residues. With 6 bases removed from V and 1 base from J, the gap between germline ends came to 15 bases. Germline V gene data show CDR1 as MNHEY and CDR2 as SVGAGI. In DNA form, the CDR3 reads TGTGCCAGCAGCCGAATGGGGAGTGGGAACACTGAAGCTTTCTTT. Translation: CASSRMGSGNTEAFF.

The CDR3 DNA sequence: TGTGCCAGCAGTGAAGTGCCCGGAGGAGCTTTCTTT. This translates into CASSEVPGGAFF. The V gene is TRBV2, the J gene TRBJ1-1; D ambiguous. From germline, CDR1 is SNHLY and CDR2 FYNNEI. Trimming removed 1 base at V and 10 bases at J, with 10 bases between. The CDR3 loop spans 12 amino acids.

The chain couples TRBV21-1 to TRBJ1-5; the table gives TRBD1 as D, unverified against the DNA. TRBV21-1 is a known pseudogene. The CDR3 has 20 amino acids. CDR3 amino acids: CASSKPGKRDRRYSNQPQHF. The CDR3 DNA is TGTGCCAGCAGCAAACCCGGCAAAAGGGACAGGAGATATAGCAATCAGCCCCAGCATTTT.

This CDR3 reads CASSSHLDTGELFF. CDR3 nucleotides: TGCGCCAGCAGCTCGCACTTGGACACCGGGGAGCTGTTTTTT. The chain is built from TRBV5-1 and TRBJ2-2; D not resolved. This CDR3 comprises 14 residues. Germline-derived CDR1 and CDR2 are SGHRS and YFSETQ. The V end lost 3 bases, the J end lost 3 bases, and 9 bases lay between the germline ends.

V is TRBV5-4 and J is TRBJ1-2, with TRBD1 matching 9 bases. Germline V gene sequence: CDR1 SGHNT, CDR2 YYREEE (reference sequence). The ends lost 4 bases at V and 1 base at J; junction bases unmatched: 11. The CDR3 covers 17 residues. CDR3 region: CASSPGTGYSDNYGYTF. The DNA for the CDR3 is TGTGCCAGCAGCCCCGGGACAGGGTATTCTGATAACTATGGCTACACCTTC.

This clone appeared a single time. The chain links TRBV7-3 to TRBJ1-2; TRBD1 aligns across 9 bases. Per germline, CDR1 SGHTA and CDR2 FQGTGA. Trimming cost V 5 bases and J 8 bases; bases outside gene matches: 9. The CDR3 spans 14 residues. This CDR3 is CASSRGQGSLGYTF. CDR3 bases: TGTGCCAGCAGCCGGGGACAGGGATCGTTGGGCTACACCTTC.

This chain joins TRBV28 and TRBJ2-1; D is unclear. Germline CDR1 is MDHEN and CDR2 is SYDVKM. CDR3 length: 14 amino acids. V was trimmed by 6 bases and J by 4 bases, leaving 13 bases between them. The CDR3 sequence is CASSLTGRYNEQFF. CDR3 in DNA: TGTGCCAGCAGCCTCACTGGCAGGTACAATGAGCAGTTCTTC.

Comments on this clone: In the same sample, other DNA sequences code for this CDR3. The V and J genes are TRBV18 and TRBJ2-3, with D possibly TRBD2 on 6 matching bases. CDR3 length: 14 residues. In germline, CDR1 is KGHSH, CDR2 LQKENI. V gave up 3 bases and J gave up 1 base, with 8 bases separating them. The CDR3 is CASSPREGTDTQYF. The CDR3 nucleotides are TGTGCCAGCTCACCGAGGGAGGGCACAGATACGCAGTATTTT.

V is TRBV6-1 and J is TRBJ2-7; a possible D gene is TRBD2 (5 bases). The CDR3 length is 15 residues. In germline, CDR1 is MNHNS, CDR2 SASEGT. V gave up 0 bases and J gave up 3 bases, with 12 bases separating them. This CDR3 is CASSEARGPDYEQYF. The CDR3 coding sequence is TGTGCCAGCAGTGAAGCAAGAGGGCCCGACTACGAGCAGTACTTC.

This chain's CDR3 is CASARFQGIQYF. The DNA of the CDR3 is TGTGCCAGCGCACGGTTTCAGGGCATTCAGTACTTC. The chain links TRBV2 to TRBJ2-4, with D possibly matching TRBD1 (5 bases). Trimming took 8 bases from V and 9 from J, leaving 14 bases between them. CDR1 and CDR2 (germline): SNHLY, FYNNEI. CDR3 length equals 12 residues.

CDR3 DNA: TGTGCCAGTAGTATGAGTGGCAGATGGATGGAGACCCAGTACTTC. Protein: CASSMSGRWMETQYF. The V call is TRBV19, the J call TRBJ2-5; no firm D call. V was cut by 3 bases and J by 5 bases, with 16 bases left in between. The CDR3 contains 15 residues. CDR1 LNHDA and CDR2 SQIVND come from the germline V gene (reference sequence). Variable domain in full (rest from reference TRBV19 and TRBJ2-5): DGGITQSPKYLFRKEGQNVTLSCEQNLNHDAMYWYRQDPGQGLRLIYYSQIVNDFQKGDIAEGYSVSREKKESFPLTVTSAQKNPTAFYLCASSMSGRWMETQYFGPGTRLLVL.

This chain uses TRBV7-2 with TRBJ2-2; the match to TRBD2 covers 11 bases. The CDR3 spans 16 residues. The V segment lost 3 bases and the J segment 4 bases; nucleotides outside the gene matches: 4. Germline CDR1 reads SGHTA; CDR2 reads FQGNSA. The CDR3 here is CASSFTSGRGTGELFF. The CDR3 coding sequence is TGTGCCAGCAGCTTTACTAGCGGGAGAGGCACCGGGGAGCTGTTTTTT. The full variable domain, rest sourced from reference TRBV7-2 and TRBJ2-2, is GAGVSQSPSNKVTEKGKDVELRCDPISGHTALYWYRQSLGQGLEFLIYFQGNSAPDKSGLPSDRFSAERTGGSVSTLTIQRTQQEDSAVYLCASSFTSGRGTGELFFGEGSRLTVL.

V and J are TRBV7-2 and TRBJ2-1; 10 positions match TRBD2. The CDR3 contains 14 residues. The germline CDR1 and CDR2 sequences are SGHTA and FQGNSA. Trimming cost V 8 bases and J 8 bases; bases outside gene matches: 9. The CDR3 DNA reads TGTGCCAGCCGTCCGGCTAGCGGGAGCTATGAGCAGTTCTTC. Encoded protein: CASRPASGSYEQFF. Together with reference TRBV7-2 and TRBJ2-1, the CDR3 gives the full variable domain: GAGVSQSPSNKVTEKGKDVELRCDPISGHTALYWYRQSLGQGLEFLIYFQGNSAPDKSGLPSDRFSAERTGGSVSTLTIQRTQQEDSAVYLCASRPASGSYEQFFGPGTRLTVL.

CDR3 nucleotide sequence: TGTGCCACCGGGAGATCTAACACCGGGGAGCTGTTTTTT. This translates into CATGRSNTGELFF. This chain connects TRBV15 to TRBJ2-2; possibly TRBD2 for D (5 bases). CDR1 is LNHNV, CDR2 YYDKDF, per germline (reference sequence). The CDR3 is 13 residues long. V shed 8 bases and J shed 2 bases, with 9 bases lying between them.

The rearrangement uses TRBV7-2 and TRBJ2-5, with 9 bases fitting TRBD2. The ends lost 5 bases at V and 3 bases at J; junction bases unmatched: 7. The CDR3 runs to 15 residues. CDR1 is SGHTA, CDR2 FQGNSA, per germline. The CDR3 loop reads CASSGSGRSEETQYF. CDR3 DNA sequence: TGTGCCAGCAGCGGAAGCGGGAGGTCGGAAGAGACCCAGTACTTC.

V gene TRBV5-4 combines with J gene TRBJ2-7, with D possibly matching TRBD1 (6 bases). Germline loops: CDR1 SGHNT, CDR2 YYREEE (reference sequence). The CDR3 length is 16 residues. V gave up 0 bases and J gave up 3 bases, with 16 bases separating them. The CDR3 DNA follows: TGTGCCAGCAGCTTGGGCCCACAGGGAATTATCTACGAGCAGTACTTC. It translates to CASSLGPQGIIYEQYF. Full variable domain (remainder filled in from reference TRBV5-4 and TRBJ2-7): ETGVTQSPTHLIKTRGQQVTLRCSSQSGHNTVSWYQQALGQGPQFIFQYYREEENGRGNFPPRFSGLQFPNYSSELNVNALELDDSALYLCASSLGPQGIIYEQYFGPGTRLTVT.

This chain links TRBV5-6 with TRBJ2-2; weak D call: TRBD2 (6 bases). The CDR3 totals 15 residues. V was trimmed by 2 bases and J by 0 bases, leaving 8 bases between them. Germline CDR1 reads SGHDT; CDR2 reads YYEEEE. CDR3 in amino acids: CASSFRGTNTGELFF. CDR3 DNA sequence: TGTGCCAGCAGCTTCCGGGGGACGAACACCGGGGAGCTGTTTTTT.

Remarks on this clone: The junction does not match germline at one end; this may be a read error. The chain recombines TRBV13 with TRBJ2-3; 9 nucleotides match TRBD1. The germline gives CDR1 PRHDT, CDR2 FYEKMQ (reference sequence). The CDR3 length is 16 residues. The CDR3 here is CASSIGQGRWADTQYF. CDR3 coding DNA: TGTGCCAGCAGCATAGGACAGGGGAGATGGGCAGATACGCAGTATTTT.

The chain couples TRBV5-1 to TRBJ2-7; the match to TRBD2 covers 7 bases. Germline CDR1 reads SGHRS; CDR2 reads YFSETQ. The length of the CDR3 is 17 residues. Trimming took 5 bases from V and 3 from J; bases not matched to a gene: 17. This CDR3 is CASREAWGASGLYEQYF. CDR3 coding DNA: TGCGCCAGCAGGGAGGCTTGGGGAGCTAGCGGCCTCTACGAGCAGTACTTC.